The 21 T cell receptor beta chains in this list originate from one sample, sequenced in a study of blood T cell repertoires in COVID-19. Produced via immunoSEQ multiplex PCR; TCRdb's table is partial and in-frame only. Counted here are roughly 130,000 clones, approximately 84% occurring once; the ten biggest clones make up under 2.5%. The specimen sequenced was peripheral blood. The receptors come from a man aged 70 or older with acute or convalescent COVID-19.

The chain joins TRBV2 to TRBJ2-3; 13 nucleotides agree with TRBD2. The length of the CDR3 is 16 residues. Germline CDR1 reads SNHLY; CDR2 reads FYNNEI. The V and J ends lost 5 bases and 4 bases, in that order; junction bases with no gene match: 6. The CDR3 bases are TGTGCCAGCAGTCAACTAGCGGGGGGGCAGGCAGATACGCAGTATTTT. It encodes CASSQLAGGQADTQYF.

V usage is TRBV19 and J usage is TRBJ1-5; 8 bases are a match to TRBD1. The CDR3 is 18 residues long. CDR1 is LNHDA and CDR2 is SQIVND in the germline V gene (reference sequence). V was clipped by 5 bases and J by 2 bases; unmatched bases: 14. The CDR3 DNA sequence: TGTGCCAGTAGTTCATCCGGGACAGGTCTTGACGGCAATCAGCCCCAGCATTTT. This encodes CASSSSGTGLDGNQPQHF.

Note on this clone: Distinct nucleotide sequences in the sample also encode this CDR3. The chain couples TRBV24-1 to TRBJ2-5; 12 nucleotides line up with TRBD1. Germline loops: CDR1 KGHDR, CDR2 SFDVKD. V lost 2 bases to trimming and J lost 4 bases; unmatched junction nucleotides: 4. The CDR3 extends over 16 amino acids. The CDR3 here is CATSDSGQGARETQYF. As DNA, the CDR3 is TGTGCCACCAGTGATTCGGGACAGGGGGCAAGAGAGACCCAGTACTTC.

The chain joins TRBV7-2 to TRBJ2-5, with D perhaps matching TRBD2 (7 bases). Germline CDR1 and CDR2: SGHTA and FQGNSA. Trimming removed 3 bases at V and 4 bases at J, with 21 bases between. This CDR3 spans 17 amino acids. DNA of the CDR3: TGTGCCAGCAGCTTGAGGGGGACTCGCGGGGGTGGAGAGACCCAGTACTTC. Protein: CASSLRGTRGGGETQYF. Looking up the rest from reference TRBV7-2 and TRBJ2-5 gives the full variable domain: GAGVSQSPSNKVTEKGKDVELRCDPISGHTALYWYRQSLGQGLEFLIYFQGNSAPDKSGLPSDRFSAERTGGSVSTLTIQRTQQEDSAVYLCASSLRGTRGGGETQYFGPGTRLLVL.

The chain is built from TRBV9 and TRBJ2-2, with TRBD2 matching 12 bases. Germline loops: CDR1 SGDLS, CDR2 YYNGEE. J was trimmed by 6 bases and V by 0 bases; bases with no gene match: 12. The CDR3 has 19 residues. DNA for the CDR3: TGTGCCAGCAGCGTAGCTAGCGGGGGGGCAACGGGCATTGCCGGGGAGCTGTTTTTT. Residues: CASSVASGGATGIAGELFF. Based on the CDR3 plus reference TRBV9 and TRBJ2-2, the full variable domain is DSGVTQTPKHLITATGQRVTLRCSPRSGDLSVYWYQQSLDQGLQFLIQYYNGEERAKGNILERFSAQQFPDLHSELNLSSLELGDSALYFCASSVASGGATGIAGELFFGEGSRLTVL.

V usage is TRBV19 and J usage is TRBJ1-1; D might be TRBD1 (5 bases). V was clipped by 9 bases and J by 4 bases, with 18 bases between them. CDR1 is LNHDA and CDR2 is SQIVND in the germline V gene (reference sequence). This CDR3 spans 14 amino acids. The CDR3 region is CASTAGTTSTEAFF. In nucleotides, the CDR3 is TGTGCCAGCACAGCCGGGACTACGAGCACTGAAGCTTTCTTT.

This chain connects TRBV9 to TRBJ2-1; D uncertain. This CDR3 is built from 15 residues. Deletions cut 0 bases from V and 0 bases from J, with 7 bases between. Germline assignment: CDR1 SGDLS and CDR2 YYNGEE. The CDR3 reads CASSVDESSYNEQFF. In nucleotides, the CDR3 is TGTGCCAGCAGCGTAGACGAGAGCTCCTACAATGAGCAGTTCTTC. Full variable domain (outside the CDR3, taken from reference TRBV9 and TRBJ2-1): DSGVTQTPKHLITATGQRVTLRCSPRSGDLSVYWYQQSLDQGLQFLIQYYNGEERAKGNILERFSAQQFPDLHSELNLSSLELGDSALYFCASSVDESSYNEQFFGPGTRLTVL.

The DNA for the CDR3 is TGTGCCAGCAGCTTCTCGGGGGGCGGAGAGACCCAGTACTTC. Residues: CASSFSGGGETQYF. The chain has TRBV5-6 and TRBJ2-5, with a tentative D call TRBD2 (7 bases). This CDR3 comprises 14 residues. V lost 2 bases and J lost 4, with 12 bases in between. Germline CDR1 and CDR2: SGHDT and YYEEEE.

J is TRBJ1-1 and V is TRBV19, with 8 nucleotides matching TRBD1. This CDR3 spans 18 amino acids. Germline CDR1 LNHDA, CDR2 SQIVND (reference sequence). The ends lost 5 bases at V and 4 bases at J; junction bases unmatched: 18. The CDR3 DNA is TGTGCCAGTAGTTCCCTCCCTCGACAGGGGAGTAGTAGCACTGAAGCTTTCTTT. Translating it yields CASSSLPRQGSSSTEAFF.

V gene TRBV6-2 or TRBV6-3 combines with J gene TRBJ1-2; perhaps TRBD1 as D (6 bases). Germline values: CDR1 MNHEY, CDR2 SVGEGT. V was shortened by 6 bases and J by 2 bases, with 13 bases between the two germline ends. This CDR3 comprises 14 residues. The CDR3 DNA sequence: TGTGCCAGCAGCGCGGACAGTAACAACTATGGCTACACCTTC. Translated, it gives CASSADSNNYGYTF.

The chain combines TRBV2 with TRBJ1-2; D gene uncertain. Per germline, CDR1 SNHLY and CDR2 FYNNEI. The CDR3 consists of 13 residues. V lost 4 bases, J lost 9 bases, and 15 bases lay in between. As DNA, the CDR3 is TGTGCCAGCAGTGGGGCACCGAGGGCGAGCTACACCTTC. Amino acid sequence: CASSGAPRASYTF.

The genes are TRBV5-6 and TRBJ2-7, with TRBD2 matching 10 bases. The junction had 5 bases not matched to a gene; V was cut back by 1 base and J by 4 bases. The length of the CDR3 is 15 residues. Germline CDR1 and CDR2: SGHDT and YYEEEE. The CDR3 nucleotides are TGTGCCAGCAGCTTGTTAAGCGGGGGGGCTTACGAGCAGTACTTC. Its protein is CASSLLSGGAYEQYF.

This clone has ten or more counts. The chain carries TRBV6-4 and TRBJ2-5, with 7 bases that match TRBD2. Germline V CDR1 and CDR2: MRHNA, SNTAGT. The CDR3 totals 18 residues. The J segment lost 3 bases and the V segment lost 3 bases, leaving 16 bases of the junction unmatched. Here the CDR3 DNA reads TGTGCCAGCAGTGAGGTCGCGGGGGTTAGAGGGAATAAAGAGACCCAGTACTTC. This gives the protein CASSEVAGVRGNKETQYF.

In its sample, this clone was seen a few times. J is TRBJ2-5 and V is TRBV6-5; D is perhaps TRBD1 (6 bases). CDR3 length equals 16 residues. Trimming shortened V by 0 bases and J by 2 bases, and 13 bases separated the two germline ends. Per the germline V gene, CDR1 is MNHEY and CDR2 is SVGAGI. CDR3 bases: TGTGCCAGCAGTTACTCGTCTGGGACAACACAAGAGACCCAGTACTTC. This codes for CASSYSSGTTQETQYF.

J is TRBJ2-2 and V is TRBV6-5; TRBD1 matches at 7 bases. Germline V gene data show CDR1 as MNHEY and CDR2 as SVGAGI. The CDR3 contains 14 residues. The junction had 9 bases not matched to a gene; V was cut back by 7 bases and J by 7 bases. The CDR3 region is CASNPTGSGGELFF. The CDR3 DNA reads TGTGCCAGCAACCCGACAGGGAGCGGCGGGGAGCTGTTTTTT.

The V gene is TRBV5-1, the J gene TRBJ2-1; a possible D gene is TRBD1 (6 bases). Germline V lookup: CDR1 SGHRS, CDR2 YFSETQ. V gave up 5 bases and J gave up 7 bases, with 19 bases separating them. The CDR3 extends over 15 amino acids. The CDR3 nucleotides are TGCGCCAGCAGGAGACCAGGGGTAGAGGGGAATGAGCAGTTCTTC. As protein: CASRRPGVEGNEQFF.

In its sample, this clone was seen a few times. This chain uses TRBV28 with TRBJ1-1, with 7 bases matching TRBD1. From germline, CDR1 is MDHEN and CDR2 SYDVKM. This CDR3 has 15 amino acids. Unmatched junction bases numbered 12, after V lost 5 bases and J lost 6 bases. This chain's CDR3 is CASSDPAGTAPEAFF. The CDR3 nucleotides are TGTGCCAGCAGTGACCCGGCTGGGACAGCCCCTGAAGCTTTCTTT.

The chain uses TRBV2 and TRBJ2-2; TRBD1 aligns across 10 bases. Germline loops: CDR1 SNHLY, CDR2 FYNNEI. The CDR3 totals 17 residues. V shed 2 bases and J 1 base; nucleotides not matched to a gene: 4. This CDR3 reads CASSERDRGQNTGELFF. For the CDR3, the DNA is TGTGCCAGCAGTGAACGGGACAGGGGCCAGAACACCGGGGAGCTGTTTTTT.

This clone was recorded once. The rearrangement links TRBV7-9 to TRBJ2-1, with D perhaps TRBD2 (6 bases). Germline CDR1 and CDR2: SEHNR and FQNEAQ (reference sequence). This CDR3 has 17 amino acids. The V gene lost 5 bases and the J gene lost 4 bases, with 21 bases spanning the gap. CDR3 loop: CASSAWASGGTYNEQFF. In DNA, the CDR3 is TGTGCCAGCAGCGCATGGGCCTCTGGGGGGACGTACAATGAGCAGTTCTTC.

CDR3 bases: TGTGCCAGCGAGGCACAGGGGGCCGGGGAGCTGTTTTTT. This codes for CASEAQGAGELFF. The rearrangement joins TRBV6-5 to TRBJ2-2; 8 bases fit TRBD1. The CDR3 extends over 13 amino acids. Trimming at V came to 8 bases and at J to 6 bases, leaving 5 bases not matched to a gene. Germline CDR1 and CDR2: MNHEY and SVGAGI.

This chain joins TRBV5-1 and TRBJ2-7; TRBD1 matches 10 bases. The CDR3 has 16 residues. The germline CDR1 and CDR2 sequences are SGHRS and YFSETQ. V was pared by 4 bases and J by 5 bases, with 12 bases of the junction left unmatched. The CDR3 reads CASSVGSPGTGDEQYF. The DNA of the CDR3 is TGCGCCAGCAGCGTTGGGAGTCCCGGGACAGGGGACGAGCAGTACTTC. The full variable domain, its missing parts supplied by reference TRBV5-1 and TRBJ2-7, is KAGVTQTPRYLIKTRGQQVTLSCSPISGHRSVSWYQQTPGQGLQFLFEYFSETQRNKGNFPGRFSGRQFSNSRSEMNVSTLELGDSALYLCASSVGSPGTGDEQYFGPGTRLTVT.